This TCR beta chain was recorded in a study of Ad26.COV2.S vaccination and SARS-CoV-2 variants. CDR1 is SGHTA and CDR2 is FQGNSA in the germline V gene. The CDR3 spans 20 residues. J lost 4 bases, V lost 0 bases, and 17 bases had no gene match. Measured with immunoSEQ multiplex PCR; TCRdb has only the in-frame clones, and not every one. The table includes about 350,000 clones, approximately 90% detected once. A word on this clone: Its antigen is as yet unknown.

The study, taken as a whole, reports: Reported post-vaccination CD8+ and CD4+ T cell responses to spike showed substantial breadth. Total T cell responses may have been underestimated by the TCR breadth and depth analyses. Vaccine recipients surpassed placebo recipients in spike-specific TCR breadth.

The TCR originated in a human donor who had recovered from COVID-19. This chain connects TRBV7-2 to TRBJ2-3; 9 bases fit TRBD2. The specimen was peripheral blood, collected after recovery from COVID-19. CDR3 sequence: CASSLALWAAQRGASDTQYF. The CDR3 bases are TGTGCCAGCAGCTTAGCTCTCTGGGCCGCGCAGCGGGGGGCATCAGATACGCAGTATTTT.